This paragraph reports one T cell receptor beta chain. Its antigen is not identified. This record belongs to a study of shared clonotypes between healthy human individuals. Study-wide background: Each donor contributed plates that comprised three CD4 naive, three CD4 memory, two CD8 naive and one CD8 memory.

Whole-study findings and limits: Enrolling few donors narrowed the genetic and exposure-history diversity that was represented. Estimated richness was generally greater in naive than memory subsets.

Produced via immunoSEQ multiplex PCR; TCRdb's table is partial and in-frame only. Of some 980,000 clones listed, more than 75% are singletons. Partitioning of CD4+ cells yielded a CD45RA+ naive subset and a CD45RA-negative memory subset. Germline trimming cut 5 bases from V and 2 bases from J; bases unmatched to any gene: 6. The V gene's germline CDR1 is SEHNR and CDR2 FQNEAQ (reference sequence). This CDR3 comprises 15 residues. This sequence joins TRBV7-9 and TRBJ2-5; TRBD2 matches at 9 bases. The receptor was isolated from a man aged 18 to 29 in good health. What was sequenced was memory CD4+ T cells sorted from blood. Subset reported: CD45RA-negative fraction. In DNA, the CDR3 is TGTGCCAGCAGCCCGGGGACTAGCCGACAAGAGACCCAGTACTTC. Amino acid sequence: CASSPGTSRQETQYF.